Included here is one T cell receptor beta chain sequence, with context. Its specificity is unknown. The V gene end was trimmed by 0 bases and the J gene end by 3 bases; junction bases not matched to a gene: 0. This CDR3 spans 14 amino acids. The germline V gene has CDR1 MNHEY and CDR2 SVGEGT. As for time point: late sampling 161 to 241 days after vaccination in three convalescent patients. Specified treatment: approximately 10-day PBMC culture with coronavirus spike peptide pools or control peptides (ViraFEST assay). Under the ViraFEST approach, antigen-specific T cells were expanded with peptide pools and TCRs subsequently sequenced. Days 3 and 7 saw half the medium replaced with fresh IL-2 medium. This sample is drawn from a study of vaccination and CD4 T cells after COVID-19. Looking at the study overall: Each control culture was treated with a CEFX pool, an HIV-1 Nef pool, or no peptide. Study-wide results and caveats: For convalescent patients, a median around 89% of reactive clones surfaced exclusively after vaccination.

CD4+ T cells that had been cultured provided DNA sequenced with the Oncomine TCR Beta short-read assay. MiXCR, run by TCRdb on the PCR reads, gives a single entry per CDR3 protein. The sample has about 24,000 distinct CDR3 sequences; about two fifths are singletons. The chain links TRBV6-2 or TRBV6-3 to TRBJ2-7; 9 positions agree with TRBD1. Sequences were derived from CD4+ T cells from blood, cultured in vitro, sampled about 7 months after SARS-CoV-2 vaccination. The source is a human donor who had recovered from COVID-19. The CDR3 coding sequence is TGTGCCAGCAGTTACTCGACAGGGGGCTACGAGCAGTACTTC. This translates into CASSYSTGGYEQYF.